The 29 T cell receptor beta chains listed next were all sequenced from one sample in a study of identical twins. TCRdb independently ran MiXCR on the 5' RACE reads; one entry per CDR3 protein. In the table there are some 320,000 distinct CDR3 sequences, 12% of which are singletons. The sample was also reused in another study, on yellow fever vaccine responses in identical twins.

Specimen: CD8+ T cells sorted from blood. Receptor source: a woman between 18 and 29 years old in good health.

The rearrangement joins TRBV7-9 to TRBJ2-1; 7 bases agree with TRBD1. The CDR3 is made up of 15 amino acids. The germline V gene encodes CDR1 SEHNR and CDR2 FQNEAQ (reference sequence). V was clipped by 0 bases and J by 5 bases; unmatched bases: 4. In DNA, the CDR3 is TGTGCCAGCAGCTTAGCACAGGGGACACACAATGAGCAGTTCTTC. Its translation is CASSLAQGTHNEQFF.

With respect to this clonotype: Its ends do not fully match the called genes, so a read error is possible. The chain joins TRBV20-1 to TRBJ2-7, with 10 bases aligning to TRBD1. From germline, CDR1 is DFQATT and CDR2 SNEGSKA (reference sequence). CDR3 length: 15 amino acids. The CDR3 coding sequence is TGCAGTGCTAGTAGCCGGGACAGGGGCGTGAAAGCGCCCAACTTC. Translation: CSASSRDRGVKAPNF.

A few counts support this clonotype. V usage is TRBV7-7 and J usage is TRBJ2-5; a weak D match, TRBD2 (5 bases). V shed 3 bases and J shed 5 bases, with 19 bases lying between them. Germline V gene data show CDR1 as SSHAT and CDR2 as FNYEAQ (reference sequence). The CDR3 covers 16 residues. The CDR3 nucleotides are TGTGCCAGCAGCTTTTCGACGAGACTACCCTCGGAGACCCAGTACTTC. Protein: CASSFSTRLPSETQYF.

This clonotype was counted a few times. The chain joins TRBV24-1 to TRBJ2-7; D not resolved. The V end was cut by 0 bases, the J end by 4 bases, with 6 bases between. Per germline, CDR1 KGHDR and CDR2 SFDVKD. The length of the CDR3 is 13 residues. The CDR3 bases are TGTGCCACCAGTGATTTGATGGGGTACGAGCAGTACTTC. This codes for CATSDLMGYEQYF.

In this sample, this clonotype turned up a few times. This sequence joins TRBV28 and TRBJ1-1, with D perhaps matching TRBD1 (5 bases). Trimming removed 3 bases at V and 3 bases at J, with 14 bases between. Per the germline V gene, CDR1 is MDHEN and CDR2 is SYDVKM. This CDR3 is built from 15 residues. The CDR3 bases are TGTGCCAGCAGTTTCCAGGGAAAAAGGTACACTGAAGCTTTCTTT. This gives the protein CASSFQGKRYTEAFF.

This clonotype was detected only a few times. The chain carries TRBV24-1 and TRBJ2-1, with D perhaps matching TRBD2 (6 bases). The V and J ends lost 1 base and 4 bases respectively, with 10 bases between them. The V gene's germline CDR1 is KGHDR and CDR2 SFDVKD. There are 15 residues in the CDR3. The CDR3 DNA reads TGTGCCACCAGTGATTTCGGACTACCTTACAATGAGCAGTTCTTC. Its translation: CATSDFGLPYNEQFF.

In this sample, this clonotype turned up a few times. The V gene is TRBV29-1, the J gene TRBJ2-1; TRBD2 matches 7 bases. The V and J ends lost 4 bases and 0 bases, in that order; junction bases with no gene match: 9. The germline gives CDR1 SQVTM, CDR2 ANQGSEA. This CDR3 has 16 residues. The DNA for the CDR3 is TGCAGCGTTGTTGCGCTAGCGGCACCCTCCTACAATGAGCAGTTCTTC. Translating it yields CSVVALAAPSYNEQFF.

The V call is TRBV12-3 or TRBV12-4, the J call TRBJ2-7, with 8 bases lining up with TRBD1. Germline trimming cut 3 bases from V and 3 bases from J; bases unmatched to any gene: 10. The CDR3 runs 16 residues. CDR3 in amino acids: CASSFWRQGRYYEQYF. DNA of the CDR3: TGTGCCAGCAGTTTTTGGAGACAGGGGCGATACTACGAGCAGTACTTC.

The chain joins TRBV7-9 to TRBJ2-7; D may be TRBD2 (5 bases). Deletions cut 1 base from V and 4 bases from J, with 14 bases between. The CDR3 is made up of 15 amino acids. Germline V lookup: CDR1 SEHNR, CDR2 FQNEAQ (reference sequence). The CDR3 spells CASSLVASPEYEQYF. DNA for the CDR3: TGTGCCAGCAGCTTAGTAGCGAGCCCGGAGTACGAGCAGTACTTC.

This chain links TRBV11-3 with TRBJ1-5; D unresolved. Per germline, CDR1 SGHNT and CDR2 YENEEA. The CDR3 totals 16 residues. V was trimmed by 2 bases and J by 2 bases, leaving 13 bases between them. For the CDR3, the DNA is TGTGCCAGCAGCTTATCCATCCTTCGGGGCAATCAGCCCCAGCATTTT. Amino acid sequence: CASSLSILRGNQPQHF.

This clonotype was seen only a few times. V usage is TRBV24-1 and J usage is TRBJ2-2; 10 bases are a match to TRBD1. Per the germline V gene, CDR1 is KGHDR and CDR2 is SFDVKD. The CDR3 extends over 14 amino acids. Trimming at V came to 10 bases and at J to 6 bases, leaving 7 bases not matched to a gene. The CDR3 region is CATSGTGDPGELFF. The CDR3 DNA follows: TGTGCCACGTCCGGGACAGGGGATCCCGGGGAGCTGTTTTTT.

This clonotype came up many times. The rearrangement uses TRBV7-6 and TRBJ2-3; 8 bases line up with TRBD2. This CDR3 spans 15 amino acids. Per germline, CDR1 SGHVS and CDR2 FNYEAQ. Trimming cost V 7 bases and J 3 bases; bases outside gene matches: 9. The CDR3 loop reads CASNPSSGPTDTQYF. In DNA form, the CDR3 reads TGTGCCAGCAACCCATCTAGCGGGCCTACAGATACGCAGTATTTT.

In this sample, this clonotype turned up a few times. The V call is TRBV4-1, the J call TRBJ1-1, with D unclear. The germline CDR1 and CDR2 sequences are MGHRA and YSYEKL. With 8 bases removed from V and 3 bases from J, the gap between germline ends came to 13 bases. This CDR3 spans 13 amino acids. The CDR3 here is CASRDTGDTEAFF. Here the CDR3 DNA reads TGCGCCAGCCGCGACACGGGCGACACTGAAGCTTTCTTT.

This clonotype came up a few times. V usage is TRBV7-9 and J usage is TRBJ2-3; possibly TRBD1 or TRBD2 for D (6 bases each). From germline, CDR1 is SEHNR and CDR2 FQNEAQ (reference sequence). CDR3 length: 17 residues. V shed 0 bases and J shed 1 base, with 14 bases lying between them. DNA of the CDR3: TGTGCCAGCAGCTTAGCGGGGGCGGGAACCCGCACAGATACGCAGTATTTT. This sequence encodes CASSLAGAGTRTDTQYF.

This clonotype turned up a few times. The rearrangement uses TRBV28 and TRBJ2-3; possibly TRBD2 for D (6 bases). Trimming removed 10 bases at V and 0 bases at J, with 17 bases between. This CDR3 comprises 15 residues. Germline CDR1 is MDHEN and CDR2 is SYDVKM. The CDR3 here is CATRIAALSTDTQYF. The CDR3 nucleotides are TGTGCCACTAGAATAGCGGCCCTCAGCACAGATACGCAGTATTTT.

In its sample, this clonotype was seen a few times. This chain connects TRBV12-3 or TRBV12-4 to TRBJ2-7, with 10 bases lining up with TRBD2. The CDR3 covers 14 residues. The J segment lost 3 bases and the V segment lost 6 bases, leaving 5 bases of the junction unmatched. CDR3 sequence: CASSPSGRGYEQYF. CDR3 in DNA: TGTGCCAGCAGCCCTAGCGGGAGAGGCTACGAGCAGTACTTC.

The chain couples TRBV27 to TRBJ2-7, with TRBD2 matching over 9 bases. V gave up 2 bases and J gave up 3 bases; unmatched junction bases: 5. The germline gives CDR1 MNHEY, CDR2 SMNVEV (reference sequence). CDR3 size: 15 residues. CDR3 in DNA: TGTGCCAGCAGTTTAAGTTATAGCGGGAGCTACGAGCAGTACTTC. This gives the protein CASSLSYSGSYEQYF.

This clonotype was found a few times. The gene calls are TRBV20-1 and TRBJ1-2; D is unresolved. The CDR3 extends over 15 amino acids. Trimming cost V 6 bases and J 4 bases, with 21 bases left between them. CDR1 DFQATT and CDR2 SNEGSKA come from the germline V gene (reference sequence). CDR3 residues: CSALLWTEDSYGYTF. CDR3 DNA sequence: TGCAGTGCCCTCCTTTGGACGGAGGATAGCTATGGCTACACCTTC.

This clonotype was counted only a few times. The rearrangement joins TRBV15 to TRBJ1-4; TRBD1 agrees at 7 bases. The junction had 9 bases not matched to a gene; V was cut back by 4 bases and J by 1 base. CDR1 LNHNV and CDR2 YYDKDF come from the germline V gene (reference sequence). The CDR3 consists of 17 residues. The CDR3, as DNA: TGTGCCACCAGCACCACCCAGGGGGGGAGAACTAATGAAAAACTGTTTTTT. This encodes CATSTTQGGRTNEKLFF.

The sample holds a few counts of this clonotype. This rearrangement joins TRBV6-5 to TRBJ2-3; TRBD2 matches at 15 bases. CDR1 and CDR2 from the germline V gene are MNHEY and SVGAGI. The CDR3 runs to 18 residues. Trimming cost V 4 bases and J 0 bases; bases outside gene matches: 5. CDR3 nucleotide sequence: TGTGCCAGCAGTTCTCGGACTAGCGGGGGGGTTAGCACAGATACGCAGTATTTT. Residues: CASSSRTSGGVSTDTQYF.

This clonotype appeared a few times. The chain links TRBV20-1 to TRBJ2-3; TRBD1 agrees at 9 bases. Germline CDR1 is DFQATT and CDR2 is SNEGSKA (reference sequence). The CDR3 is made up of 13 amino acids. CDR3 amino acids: CGYGQGYTDTQYF. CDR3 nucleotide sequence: TGCGGATACGGACAGGGGTACACAGATACGCAGTATTTT.

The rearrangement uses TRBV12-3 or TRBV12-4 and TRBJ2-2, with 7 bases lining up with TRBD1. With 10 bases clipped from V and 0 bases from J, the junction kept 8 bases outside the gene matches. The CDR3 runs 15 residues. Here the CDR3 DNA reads TGTGCCACACCCCGGACAGGTTCGAACACCGGGGAGCTGTTTTTT. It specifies CATPRTGSNTGELFF.

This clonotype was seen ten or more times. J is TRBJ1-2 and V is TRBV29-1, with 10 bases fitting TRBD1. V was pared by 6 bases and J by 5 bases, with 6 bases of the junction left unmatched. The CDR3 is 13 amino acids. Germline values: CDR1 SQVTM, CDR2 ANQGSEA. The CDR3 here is CSVPGQGTYGYTF. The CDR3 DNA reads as TGCAGCGTCCCGGGACAGGGGACGTATGGCTACACCTTC.

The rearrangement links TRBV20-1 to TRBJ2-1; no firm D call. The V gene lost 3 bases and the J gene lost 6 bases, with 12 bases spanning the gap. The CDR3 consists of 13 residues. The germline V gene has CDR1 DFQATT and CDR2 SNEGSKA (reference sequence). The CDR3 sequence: CSARVGRSNEQFF. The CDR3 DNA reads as TGCAGTGCTAGGGTCGGTAGGAGCAATGAGCAGTTCTTC.

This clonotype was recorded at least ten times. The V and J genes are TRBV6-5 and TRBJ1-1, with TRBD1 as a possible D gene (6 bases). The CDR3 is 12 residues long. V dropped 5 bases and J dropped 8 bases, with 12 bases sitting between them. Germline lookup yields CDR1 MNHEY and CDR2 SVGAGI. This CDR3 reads CASSNGGGEAFF. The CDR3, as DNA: TGTGCCAGCAGTAACGGGGGCGGAGAAGCTTTCTTT.

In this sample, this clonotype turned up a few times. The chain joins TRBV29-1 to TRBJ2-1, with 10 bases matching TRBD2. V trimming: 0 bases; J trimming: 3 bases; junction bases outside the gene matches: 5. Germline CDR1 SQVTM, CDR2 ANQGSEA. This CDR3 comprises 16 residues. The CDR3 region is CSVEDQREGLYNEQFF. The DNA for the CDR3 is TGCAGCGTTGAAGATCAGCGGGAGGGCCTCTACAATGAGCAGTTCTTC.

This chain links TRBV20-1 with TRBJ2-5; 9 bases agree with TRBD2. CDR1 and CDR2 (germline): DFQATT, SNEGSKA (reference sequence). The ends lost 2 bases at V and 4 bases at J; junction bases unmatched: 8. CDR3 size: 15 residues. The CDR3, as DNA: TGCAGTGCTAGATTTGTAGCGGGAGAGGGAGAGACCCAGTACTTC. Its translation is CSARFVAGEGETQYF.

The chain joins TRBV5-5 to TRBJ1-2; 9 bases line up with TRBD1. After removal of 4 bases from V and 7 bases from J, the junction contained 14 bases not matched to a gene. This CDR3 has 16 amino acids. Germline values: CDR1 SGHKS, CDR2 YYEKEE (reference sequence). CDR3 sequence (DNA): TGTGCCAGCAGCAGATCCGGGACAGGGTGGTTTATTGGCTACACCTTC. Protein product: CASSRSGTGWFIGYTF.

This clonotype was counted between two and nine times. The CDR3 protein is CASRDRGFSRETQYF. In DNA form, the CDR3 reads TGTGCCAGCAGGGACAGGGGGTTTAGTCGAGAGACCCAGTACTTC. V and J are TRBV28 and TRBJ2-5, with 10 positions matching TRBD1. The ends lost 6 bases at V and 4 bases at J; junction bases unmatched: 8. The CDR3 has 15 residues. Germline-derived CDR1 and CDR2 are MDHEN and SYDVKM.